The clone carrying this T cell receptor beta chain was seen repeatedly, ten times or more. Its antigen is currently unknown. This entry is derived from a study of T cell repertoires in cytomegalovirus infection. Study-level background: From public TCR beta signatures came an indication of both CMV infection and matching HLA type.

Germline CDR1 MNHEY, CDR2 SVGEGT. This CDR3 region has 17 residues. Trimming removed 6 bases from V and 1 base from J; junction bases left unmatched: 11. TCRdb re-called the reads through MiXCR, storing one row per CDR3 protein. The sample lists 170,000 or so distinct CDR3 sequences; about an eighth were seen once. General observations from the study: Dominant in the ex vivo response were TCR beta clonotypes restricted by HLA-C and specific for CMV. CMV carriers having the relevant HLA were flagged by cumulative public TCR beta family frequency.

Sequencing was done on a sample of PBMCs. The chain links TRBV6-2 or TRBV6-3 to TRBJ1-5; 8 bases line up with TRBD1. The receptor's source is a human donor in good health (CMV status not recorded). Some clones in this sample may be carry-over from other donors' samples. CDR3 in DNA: TGTGCCAGCAGCGGACAGGGAATCCCTAGAAGCAATCAGCCCCAGCATTTT. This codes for CASSGQGIPRSNQPQHF.